A single sample gave rise to the 21 T cell receptor beta chains below, sequenced in a study of human T cells and chemical hapten exposure. Stated time point: pre-sensitization, week 0. Treatment indicated: therapeutic diphenylcyclopropenone sensitization with weekly scalp DPC. Whole blood, unfractionated, served as the material for total RNA extraction. TCRdb re-called the RACE reads through MiXCR, storing one row per CDR3 protein. In the table there are some 57,000 distinct CDR3 sequences, 9.5% to 10% of which are singletons. This sample comprised whole blood, obtained in connection with sensitization to the hapten diphenylcyclopropenone (DPC). These receptors were obtained from a woman in her twenties or thirties with alopecia areata. Some clones in this sample may be carry-over from other donors' samples.

The rearrangement joins TRBV7-2 to TRBJ1-2; weak D call: TRBD1 (6 bases). This CDR3 spans 15 amino acids. CDR1 and CDR2 (germline): SGHTA, FQGNSA. Trimming shortened V by 1 base and J by 4 bases, and 13 bases separated the two germline ends. CDR3 nucleotides: TGTGCCAGCAGCTTAGAAGGGGGGCGCGGCTATGGCTACACCTTC. It encodes CASSLEGGRGYGYTF.

By sample share, this clonotype is medium-sized. V is TRBV7-2 and J is TRBJ1-5; no firm D call. Trimming took 0 bases from V and 9 from J, leaving 9 bases between them. From germline, CDR1 is SGHTA and CDR2 FQGNSA. This CDR3 spans 13 amino acids. The DNA for the CDR3 is TGTGCCAGCAGCTTAGCCGGGCCAGGGCCCCAGCATTTT. Its protein product is CASSLAGPGPQHF.

The V call is TRBV7-2, the J call TRBJ2-7, with 7 bases that match TRBD2. There are 14 residues in the CDR3. Germline lookup yields CDR1 SGHTA and CDR2 FQGNSA. The ends lost 5 bases at V and 3 bases at J; junction bases unmatched: 7. The CDR3 DNA reads as TGTGCCAGCAGCCCCACGCTAGCGGTCTACGAGCAGTACTTC. Encoded protein: CASSPTLAVYEQYF.

The chain employs TRBV6-1 and TRBJ2-7; tentative D call: TRBD2 (6 bases). The germline CDR1 and CDR2 sequences are MNHNS and SASEGT. Trimming took off 8 bases at V and 2 bases at J, with 13 bases between the two ends. There are 13 residues in the CDR3. The CDR3 reads CASVAGRAYEQYF. The CDR3 DNA reads TGTGCCAGCGTGGCCGGGAGAGCCTACGAGCAGTACTTC.

Many counts were recorded for this clonotype. The chain recombines TRBV24-1 with TRBJ1-5, with D uncertain. The length of the CDR3 is 14 residues. Germline CDR1 is KGHDR and CDR2 is SFDVKD. The V end lost 5 bases, the J end lost 6 bases, and 13 bases lay between the germline ends. The CDR3 DNA sequence: TGTGCCACCAGTGCGGACGGAAGAGGTCAGCCCCAGCATTTT. Its protein product is CATSADGRGQPQHF.

This clonotype was detected only a few times. This chain connects TRBV29-1 to TRBJ1-1; weak D call: TRBD1 (5 bases). The CDR3 sequence is 13 residues long. CDR1 and CDR2 (germline): SQVTM, ANQGSEA. The germline V and J ends were trimmed by 4 bases and 1 base, with 10 bases remaining between them. CDR3 sequence: CSVGQCTNTEAFF. In DNA form, the CDR3 reads TGCAGCGTTGGACAGTGCACGAACACTGAAGCTTTCTTT. The full variable domain, rest sourced from reference TRBV29-1 and TRBJ1-1, is SAVISQKPSRDICQRGTSLTIQCQVDSQVTMMFWYRQQPGQSLTLIATANQGSEATYESGFVIDKFPISRPNLTFSTLTVSNMSPEDSSIYLCSVGQCTNTEAFFGQGTRLTVV.

This clonotype has just a few counts. The rearrangement uses TRBV7-2 and TRBJ2-3, with 7 bases identical to TRBD2. Trimming at V came to 7 bases and at J to 2 bases, leaving 9 bases not matched to a gene. The CDR3 is made up of 15 amino acids. Germline-derived CDR1 and CDR2 are SGHTA and FQGNSA. CDR3 DNA: TGTGCCAGCACTAGAGAACGGGGGGACACAGATACGCAGTATTTT. This gives the protein CASTRERGDTDTQYF.

The chain links TRBV20-1 to TRBJ1-1; TRBD1 matches at 7 bases. The CDR3 sequence is 12 residues long. The V and J ends lost 4 bases and 4 bases, in that order; junction bases with no gene match: 3. Germline assignment: CDR1 DFQATT and CDR2 SNEGSKA (reference sequence). The CDR3 DNA is TGCAGTGCTAACAGGGGAAGCACTGAAGCTTTCTTT. It translates to CSANRGSTEAFF.

V and J are TRBV28 and TRBJ1-1; no definite D call. Trimming removed 3 bases at V and 0 bases at J, with 11 bases between. Germline lookup yields CDR1 MDHEN and CDR2 SYDVKM. The CDR3 is 15 amino acids. CDR3 region: CASSFRGCMNTEAFF. The CDR3 DNA is TGTGCCAGCAGTTTTAGAGGATGTATGAACACTGAAGCTTTCTTT. Variable domain in full (rest from reference TRBV28 and TRBJ1-1): DVKVTQSSRYLVKRTGEKVFLECVQDMDHENMFWYRQDPGLGLRLIYFSYDVKMKEKGDIPEGYSVSREKKERFSLILESASTNQTSMYLCASSFRGCMNTEAFFGQGTRLTVV.

The chain's CDR3 is CASSLGRSYGYTF. DNA for the CDR3: TGTGCCAGCAGCTTAGGGCGGAGCTATGGCTACACCTTC. The chain uses TRBV7-2 and TRBJ1-2; the D is unclear. From germline, CDR1 is SGHTA and CDR2 FQGNSA. V was cut by 1 base and J by 4 bases, with 7 bases left in between. The CDR3 extends over 13 amino acids.

This chain's CDR3 is CAWTGTLSGYTF. Here the CDR3 DNA reads TGTGCCTGGACCGGGACGTTAAGTGGCTACACCTTC. V gene TRBV30 combines with J gene TRBJ1-2, with D perhaps TRBD1 (5 bases). Germline V gene data show CDR1 as GTSNPN and CDR2 as SVGIG (reference sequence). Trimming cost V 4 bases and J 7 bases, with 13 bases left between them. The CDR3 is made up of 12 amino acids.

This clonotype showed up just a few times. V usage is TRBV19 and J usage is TRBJ2-3; no reliable D call. The V end lost 3 bases, the J end lost 3 bases, and 10 bases lay between the germline ends. CDR1 LNHDA and CDR2 SQIVND come from the germline V gene (reference sequence). This CDR3 is 14 amino acids long. CDR3 residues: CASSISSRTDTQYF. CDR3 DNA: TGTGCCAGTAGTATTTCCAGCCGGACAGATACGCAGTATTTT.

This clonotype was recorded at least ten times. This chain uses TRBV18 with TRBJ2-3; 8 bases map to TRBD2. The V gene end was trimmed by 1 base and the J gene end by 1 base; junction bases not matched to a gene: 7. The length of the CDR3 is 17 residues. Germline V gene sequence: CDR1 KGHSH, CDR2 LQKENI. In nucleotides, the CDR3 is TGTGCCAGCTCACCACAACCAGCGGGGGCCGGCACAGATACGCAGTATTTT. Translating it yields CASSPQPAGAGTDTQYF.

In its sample, this clonotype was seen a few times. The rearrangement uses TRBV6-2 or TRBV6-3 and TRBJ1-4; D is ambiguous. The germline CDR1 and CDR2 sequences are MNHEY and SVGEGT. The CDR3 sequence is 16 residues long. The V end was cut by 0 bases, the J end by 6 bases, with 14 bases between. The CDR3 DNA reads as TGTGCCAGCAGTTACTCGTTCAGCGGGGAGGATGAAAAACTGTTTTTT. It yields the protein CASSYSFSGEDEKLFF.

This clonotype was counted at least ten times. J is TRBJ1-5 and V is TRBV6-5; TRBD1 aligns across 8 bases. CDR3 length equals 15 residues. The germline V gene has CDR1 MNHEY and CDR2 SVGAGI. Trimming took 5 bases from V and 3 from J; bases not matched to a gene: 6. The CDR3 DNA reads as TGTGCCAGCAGTAGGGACAGGAAATACAATCAGCCCCAGCATTTT. Translated: CASSRDRKYNQPQHF.

A few counts support this clonotype. This sequence joins TRBV30 and TRBJ1-4, with TRBD1 matching 7 bases. CDR1 is GTSNPN, CDR2 SVGIG, per germline (reference sequence). V lost 4 bases to trimming and J lost 5 bases; unmatched junction nucleotides: 7. The CDR3 contains 14 residues. In DNA form, the CDR3 reads TGTGCCTGGAACAGGGGCAGGGAAAATGAAAAACTGTTTTTT. Translation gives CAWNRGRENEKLFF. The variable domain in full, completed from reference TRBV30 and TRBJ1-4, reads SQTIHQWPATLVQPVGSPLSLECTVEGTSNPNLYWYRQAAGRGLQLLFYSVGIGQISSEVPQNLSASRPQDRQFILSSKKLLLSDSGFYLCAWNRGRENEKLFFGSGTQLSVL.

This clonotype was counted many times. V gene TRBV5-4 combines with J gene TRBJ1-2; 7 bases are a match to TRBD1. This CDR3 has 18 amino acids. The germline gives CDR1 SGHNT, CDR2 YYREEE (reference sequence). The J segment lost 3 bases and the V segment lost 1 base, leaving 15 bases of the junction unmatched. The CDR3 reads CASSLIPVTGARDYGYTF. The CDR3, as DNA: TGTGCCAGCAGCTTGATCCCGGTTACAGGGGCGCGGGACTATGGCTACACCTTC. Using reference TRBV5-4 and TRBJ1-2 for the parts outside the CDR3, the full variable domain is ETGVTQSPTHLIKTRGQQVTLRCSSQSGHNTVSWYQQALGQGPQFIFQYYREEENGRGNFPPRFSGLQFPNYSSELNVNALELDDSALYLCASSLIPVTGARDYGYTFGSGTRLTVV.

There are a few counts of this clonotype. The rearrangement joins TRBV7-3 to TRBJ1-6; D call uncertain. V lost 0 bases to trimming and J lost 1 base, with 4 bases between them. CDR3 length: 15 residues. Germline V gives CDR1 SGHTA, CDR2 FQGTGA. The CDR3, as DNA: TGTGCCAGCAGCTTAACGCCATCCTATAATTCACCCCTCCACTTT. Protein product: CASSLTPSYNSPLHF.

The rearrangement uses TRBV19 and TRBJ1-2; 9 nucleotides agree with TRBD1. Trimming at V came to 6 bases and at J to 1 base, leaving 6 bases not matched to a gene. Germline V lookup: CDR1 LNHDA, CDR2 SQIVND (reference sequence). The CDR3 is 15 residues long. The CDR3 region is CASRGPGQGNYGYTF. The CDR3 bases are TGTGCCAGTAGAGGACCGGGACAGGGTAACTATGGCTACACCTTC.

J is TRBJ2-1 and V is TRBV6-5; D unclear. Trimming took off 2 bases at V and 4 bases at J, with 12 bases between the two ends. The CDR3 has 15 amino acids. Germline assignment: CDR1 MNHEY and CDR2 SVGAGI. The CDR3 DNA sequence: TGTGCCAGCAGTTACGATCGCACAGCTTACAATGAGCAGTTCTTC. Residues: CASSYDRTAYNEQFF.

The chain uses TRBV7-6 and TRBJ2-5; 10 positions match TRBD1. Germline CDR1 reads SGHVS; CDR2 reads FNYEAQ. The CDR3 runs to 14 residues. V dropped 4 bases and J dropped 5; count of bases not matched to a gene: 4. DNA of the CDR3: TGTGCCAGCAGCTGGGGGACAGGGGCCGAGACCCAGTACTTC. This codes for CASSWGTGAETQYF. The whole variable domain, filled in from reference TRBV7-6 and TRBJ2-5, reads GAGVSQSPRYKVTKRGQDVALRCDPISGHVSLYWYRQALGQGPEFLTYFNYEAQQDKSGLPNDRFSAERPEGSISTLTIQRTEQRDSAMYRCASSWGTGAETQYFGPGTRLLVL.